This T cell receptor (beta chain) was sequenced in a study of T cell changes during pregnancy in multiple sclerosis. J lost 3 bases, V lost 7 bases, and 14 bases had no gene match. This CDR3 contains 19 residues. The V gene's germline CDR1 is LNHDA and CDR2 SQIVND (reference sequence). Measured with immunoSEQ multiplex PCR; TCRdb has only the in-frame clones, and not every one. Of 55,000 to 65,000 clones detected, around 93% appear once; the ten largest clones hold 1.8%. The rearrangement uses TRBV19 and TRBJ2-1, with 14 bases fitting TRBD2. The sequences come from peripheral blood, collected after pregnancy. The receptor was derived from a female donor with multiple sclerosis, enrolled in a pregnancy study. The CDR3 region has the DNA TGTGCCAGTACCTCGGGACTAGCGGGAGCCCAGACTTACTACAATGAGCAGTTCTTC. This encodes CASTSGLAGAQTYYNEQFF.